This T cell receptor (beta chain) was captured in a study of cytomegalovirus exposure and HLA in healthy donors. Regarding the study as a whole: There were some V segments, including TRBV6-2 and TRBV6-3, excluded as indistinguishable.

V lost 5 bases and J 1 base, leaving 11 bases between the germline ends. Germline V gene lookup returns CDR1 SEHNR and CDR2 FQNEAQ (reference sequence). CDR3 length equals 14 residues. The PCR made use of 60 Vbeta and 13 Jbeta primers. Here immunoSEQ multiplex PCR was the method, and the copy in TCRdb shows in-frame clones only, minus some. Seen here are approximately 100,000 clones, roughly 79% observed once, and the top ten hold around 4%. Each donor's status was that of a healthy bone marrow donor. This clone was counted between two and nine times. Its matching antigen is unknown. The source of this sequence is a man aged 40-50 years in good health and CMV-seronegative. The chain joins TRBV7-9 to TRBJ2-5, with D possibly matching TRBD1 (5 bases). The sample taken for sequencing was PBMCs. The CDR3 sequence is CASSQGATQETQYF. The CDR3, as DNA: TGTGCCAGCAGCCAAGGGGCCACCCAAGAGACCCAGTACTTC.